A single sample is the source of the 32 T cell receptor beta chains below, sequenced in a study of PD-L1 blockade in urothelial cancer. Generated by immunoSEQ multiplex PCR, the TCRdb table keeps only in-frame clones and is missing some. Of tens of thousands of clones detected, around nine tenths appear once; the ten largest clones hold around 10%. Time point described: peripheral blood 6 weeks after treatment start. The sample was PBMCs, taken around atezolizumab (anti-PD-L1) treatment. The receptor set was obtained from a man between 60 and 75 years old with urothelial cancer.

V is TRBV6-1 and J is TRBJ2-1; D gene unclear. Germline values: CDR1 MNHNS, CDR2 SASEGT. V was shortened by 9 bases and J by 0 bases, with 12 bases between the two germline ends. This CDR3 spans 14 amino acids. DNA of the CDR3: TGTGCCAGTTCTCTATCGGGCTCCTACAATGAGCAGTTCTTC. Encoded protein: CASSLSGSYNEQFF.

The genes are TRBV15 and TRBJ2-7, with 9 positions matching TRBD1. Germline CDR1 reads LNHNV; CDR2 reads YYDKDF (reference sequence). This CDR3 is built from 17 residues. Unmatched junction bases numbered 11, after V lost 0 bases and J lost 5 bases. CDR3 loop: CATSRDKGTGTLDEQYF. CDR3 coding DNA: TGTGCCACCAGCAGAGATAAAGGGACAGGGACCCTCGACGAGCAGTACTTC.

This clone was detected only once. V and J are TRBV7-3 and TRBJ2-1, with 10 bases identical to TRBD2. Germline V gene lookup returns CDR1 SGHTA and CDR2 FQGTGA. CDR3 length: 16 residues. The trim removed 1 base at V and 8 bases at J, leaving 8 bases unmatched. In nucleotides, the CDR3 is TGTGCCAGCAGCTTAAGGGGGACTAGCGAGCTCCATGAGCAGTTCTTC. It translates to CASSLRGTSELHEQFF.

The rearrangement uses TRBV5-1 and TRBJ1-5; D might be TRBD1 (5 bases). CDR3 length: 14 residues. Trimming took 0 bases from V and 7 from J, leaving 11 bases between them. Germline CDR1 is SGHRS and CDR2 is YFSETQ. CDR3 sequence: CASSLGGDAQPQHF. The CDR3 coding sequence is TGCGCCAGCAGCTTGGGCGGGGACGCCCAGCCCCAGCATTTT.

This chain uses TRBV5-6 with TRBJ2-7, with D possibly TRBD1 on 6 matching bases. The V end lost 2 bases, the J end lost 6 bases, and 18 bases lay between the germline ends. CDR3 length: 15 residues. Germline values: CDR1 SGHDT, CDR2 YYEEEE. CDR3 DNA: TGTGCCAGCAGCTTACTTACAGGGATGATGTCCGAGCAGTACTTC. Translated: CASSLLTGMMSEQYF.

The V call is TRBV18, the J call TRBJ1-2, with D perhaps matching TRBD1 (6 bases). CDR1 KGHSH and CDR2 LQKENI come from the germline V gene. Trimming took 3 bases from V and 5 from J, leaving 19 bases between them. The CDR3 totals 16 residues. CDR3 bases: TGTGCCAGCTCACCCCGATCTGCTGACAGGCCTTATGGCTACACCTTC. This translates into CASSPRSADRPYGYTF.

The chain employs TRBV6-5 and TRBJ2-7; D is unclear. The length of the CDR3 is 13 residues. V shed 3 bases and J shed 3 bases, with 9 bases lying between them. Per the germline V gene, CDR1 is MNHEY and CDR2 is SVGAGI. The CDR3 is CASSYRPGYEQYF. CDR3 DNA: TGTGCCAGCAGTTATAGGCCGGGCTACGAGCAGTACTTC.

The chain recombines TRBV7-9 with TRBJ1-5; weak D call: TRBD1 (5 bases). The CDR3 totals 15 residues. Trimming shortened V by 1 base and J by 4 bases, and 11 bases separated the two germline ends. The germline CDR1 and CDR2 sequences are SEHNR and FQNEAQ (reference sequence). CDR3 coding DNA: TGTGCCAGCAGCTTAGACGGGGGTGCGAATCAGCCCCAGCATTTT. This translates into CASSLDGGANQPQHF.

This clone is a singleton in its sample. The chain recombines TRBV7-3 with TRBJ2-1; 12 bases fit TRBD2. Looked up from germline, CDR1 is SGHTA and CDR2 is FQGTGA. CDR3 size: 15 residues. The ends lost 5 bases at V and 7 bases at J; junction bases unmatched: 6. The CDR3 sequence is CASSPLAGGLNEQFF. CDR3 DNA sequence: TGTGCCAGCAGCCCCCTAGCGGGGGGGCTTAATGAGCAGTTCTTC.

The rearrangement joins TRBV29-1 to TRBJ2-1, with D tentatively TRBD1 (6 bases). Between the trimmed V and J ends, which lost 2 bases and 9 bases, there was a span of 14 bases. The CDR3 spans 13 residues. Germline-derived CDR1 and CDR2 are SQVTM and ANQGSEA. The CDR3 sequence is CSVERGRRAEQFF. The CDR3, as DNA: TGCAGCGTTGAAAGGGGGAGAAGGGCTGAGCAGTTCTTC.

The chain joins TRBV9 to TRBJ2-1; 11 nucleotides agree with TRBD2. CDR1 SGDLS and CDR2 YYNGEE come from the germline V gene. This CDR3 is 15 amino acids long. V was pared by 4 bases and J by 4 bases, with 4 bases of the junction left unmatched. The chain's CDR3 is CASSYLAGGYNEQFF. The CDR3 DNA follows: TGTGCCAGCAGCTATCTAGCGGGGGGATACAATGAGCAGTTCTTC.

Regarding this clone: The junction departs from germline at one end; a sequencing error may be responsible. J is TRBJ1-2 and V is TRBV4-1; perhaps TRBD1 as D (6 bases). The germline V gene has CDR1 MGHRA and CDR2 YSYEKL. The CDR3 has 12 residues. CDR3 nucleotide sequence: TGCGCCAGCAGCCAAGATCTTTACAGGGTCTTATTC. The encoded protein is CASSQDLYRVLF.

The gene calls are TRBV28 and TRBJ1-1, with D unresolved. Trimming removed 6 bases from V and 4 bases from J, with 9 bases in between. CDR3 length equals 12 residues. CDR1 is MDHEN and CDR2 is SYDVKM in the germline V gene. The CDR3, as DNA: TGTGCCAGCAGGGTTAGATCCACTGAAGCTTTCTTT. Protein product: CASRVRSTEAFF.

The rearrangement uses TRBV5-4 and TRBJ2-5; no clear D gene. The CDR3 loop spans 13 amino acids. V shed 2 bases and J shed 2 bases, with 7 bases lying between them. Germline CDR1 SGHNT, CDR2 YYREEE (reference sequence). CDR3 in amino acids: CASSFTTQETQYF. CDR3 DNA: TGTGCCAGCAGCTTTACTACACAAGAGACCCAGTACTTC.

This clone was observed a single time. The gene calls are TRBV28 and TRBJ2-2, with D unclear. The CDR3 has 11 residues. Germline V lookup: CDR1 MDHEN, CDR2 SYDVKM. The V gene lost 6 bases and the J gene lost 8 bases, with 7 bases spanning the gap. The CDR3 coding sequence is TGTGCCAGCAGCGCGTCTGGGGAGCTGTTTTTT. Its protein product is CASSASGELFF.

The chain carries TRBV29-1 and TRBJ2-1; 7 nucleotides match TRBD2. J lost 4 bases, V lost 8 bases, and 8 bases had no gene match. Germline V CDR1 and CDR2: SQVTM, ANQGSEA. CDR3 length equals 13 residues. This chain's CDR3 is CSQAARGYNEQFF. As DNA, the CDR3 is TGCAGCCAGGCCGCGCGGGGGTACAATGAGCAGTTCTTC.

The chain combines TRBV15 with TRBJ2-2; 8 nucleotides agree with TRBD1. CDR1 is LNHNV and CDR2 is YYDKDF in the germline V gene (reference sequence). The CDR3 consists of 19 residues. Trimming removed 0 bases from V and 6 bases from J; junction bases left unmatched: 15. This CDR3 is CATSRDSTGVLRRAGELFF. The CDR3 DNA reads TGTGCCACCAGCAGAGATTCGACAGGGGTCCTACGGAGGGCCGGGGAGCTGTTTTTT.

J is TRBJ2-3 and V is TRBV9; TRBD2 matches 10 bases. The V gene's germline CDR1 is SGDLS and CDR2 YYNGEE. The CDR3 contains 17 residues. Trimming cost V 4 bases and J 2 bases; bases outside gene matches: 10. CDR3 in amino acids: CASSPRTSGYFTDTQYF. The DNA of the CDR3 is TGTGCCAGCAGCCCACGGACTAGCGGATATTTCACAGATACGCAGTATTTT.

CDR3: CATSRDPSGFYEQYF. In DNA form, the CDR3 reads TGTGCCACCAGCAGAGATCCTAGCGGGTTCTACGAGCAGTACTTC. The rearrangement uses TRBV15 and TRBJ2-7, with 8 nucleotides matching TRBD2. Per germline, CDR1 LNHNV and CDR2 YYDKDF (reference sequence). The V gene end was trimmed by 0 bases and the J gene end by 3 bases; junction bases not matched to a gene: 4. The CDR3 spans 15 residues.

This clone was seen a single time. This chain connects TRBV6-5 to TRBJ2-7; a possible D gene is TRBD2 (6 bases). Per the germline V gene, CDR1 is MNHEY and CDR2 is SVGAGI. Trimming cost V 4 bases and J 3 bases, with 16 bases left between them. The CDR3 runs to 15 residues. DNA of the CDR3: TGTGCCAGCAGTTTGGAGGCGGGACGGTTCTACGAGCAGTACTTC. It encodes CASSLEAGRFYEQYF.

The CDR3 loop reads CASRVSGGRNTGELFF. The CDR3 DNA sequence: TGTGCCAGCAGAGTTAGCGGGGGCCGGAACACCGGGGAGCTGTTTTTT. The V gene is TRBV4-2, the J gene TRBJ2-2; TRBD2 matches at 9 bases. The ends lost 6 bases at V and 1 base at J; junction bases unmatched: 6. The CDR3 is 16 amino acids. Germline loops: CDR1 LGHNA, CDR2 YNFKEQ.

This chain connects TRBV28 to TRBJ1-5; possible D gene TRBD1, 6 bases. Trimming removed 5 bases at V and 8 bases at J, with 10 bases between. The length of the CDR3 is 12 residues. CDR1 is MDHEN and CDR2 is SYDVKM in the germline V gene. CDR3 loop: CASSIQGKPQHF. In DNA, the CDR3 is TGTGCCAGCAGTATACAGGGAAAGCCCCAGCATTTT.

V is TRBV6-8 and J is TRBJ1-5, with TRBD1 as a possible D gene (6 bases). The V and J ends lost 2 bases and 5 bases respectively, with 25 bases between them. The CDR3 has 19 residues. Germline assignment: CDR1 MNHGY and CDR2 SAAAGT. CDR3 amino acids: CASSYEWGGRDGGDQPQHF. The CDR3 region has the DNA TGTGCCAGCAGTTACGAATGGGGGGGCAGGGACGGAGGAGATCAGCCCCAGCATTTT.

The chain joins TRBV29-1 to TRBJ2-2, with D tentatively TRBD1 (6 bases). V gave up 6 bases and J gave up 3 bases, with 14 bases separating them. The length of the CDR3 is 14 residues. Germline values: CDR1 SQVTM, CDR2 ANQGSEA. The CDR3 DNA is TGCAGCGTAGAACGACAGGCCGACACCGGGGAGCTGTTTTTT. Encoded protein: CSVERQADTGELFF.

The chain links TRBV19 to TRBJ2-1; 12 nucleotides align to TRBD2. This CDR3 is 13 amino acids long. The ends lost 8 bases at V and 9 bases at J; junction bases unmatched: 5. Germline lookup yields CDR1 LNHDA and CDR2 SQIVND (reference sequence). CDR3 in amino acids: CASASGRAFEQFF. The CDR3 DNA reads TGTGCCAGTGCTAGCGGGAGGGCCTTTGAGCAGTTCTTC.

The J gene is TRBJ2-5, the V gene TRBV7-2; the D is unclear. The V end was cut by 5 bases, the J end by 5 bases, with 12 bases between. The length of the CDR3 is 13 residues. The germline V gene has CDR1 SGHTA and CDR2 FQGNSA. The CDR3 sequence: CASSPSPYETQYF. CDR3 DNA sequence: TGTGCCAGCAGCCCGTCTCCGTATGAGACCCAGTACTTC. Full variable domain (rest looked up from reference TRBV7-2 and TRBJ2-5): GAGVSQSPSNKVTEKGKDVELRCDPISGHTALYWYRQSLGQGLEFLIYFQGNSAPDKSGLPSDRFSAERTGGSVSTLTIQRTQQEDSAVYLCASSPSPYETQYFGPGTRLLVL.

V usage is TRBV6-5 and J usage is TRBJ2-7, with TRBD1 identical over 8 bases. Looked up from germline, CDR1 is MNHEY and CDR2 is SVGAGI. The CDR3 is 14 amino acids. Trimming cost V 6 bases and J 3 bases; bases outside gene matches: 7. The CDR3 DNA sequence: TGTGCCAGCAGACCTCGAGGACAGGGCTACGAGCAGTACTTC. This encodes CASRPRGQGYEQYF.

In this sample, this clone turned up once. The CDR3 bases are TGTGCCAGCAGCTTAGTCGCCGCCGGGGGGGGGCAGTTCTTC. Encoded protein: CASSLVAAGGGQFF. This chain joins TRBV7-9 and TRBJ2-1; TRBD2 matches at 8 bases. This CDR3 has 14 amino acids. Germline values: CDR1 SEHNR, CDR2 FQNEAQ (reference sequence). Losses at the gene ends were 1 base for V and 12 bases for J; bases not matched to a gene: 8.

This rearrangement joins TRBV5-1 to TRBJ2-3, with 8 bases that match TRBD2. The trim removed 3 bases at V and 4 bases at J, leaving 7 bases unmatched. CDR1 and CDR2 from the germline V gene are SGHRS and YFSETQ. CDR3 length: 15 amino acids. CDR3 in amino acids: CASSWRAGESDTQYF. CDR3 sequence (DNA): TGCGCCAGCAGCTGGAGAGCGGGAGAGTCAGATACGCAGTATTTT.

This clone has only one observation. The chain combines TRBV5-1 with TRBJ2-5; D remains unclear. The germline gives CDR1 SGHRS, CDR2 YFSETQ. There are 14 residues in the CDR3. Trimming took off 0 bases at V and 1 base at J, with 7 bases between the two ends. The DNA of the CDR3 is TGCGCCAGCAGCTTGGTGGCAGTCCAAGAGACCCAGTACTTC. Translation: CASSLVAVQETQYF.

The chain carries TRBV27 and TRBJ1-6; TRBD1 is a possible D gene (6 bases). The V end was cut by 3 bases, the J end by 8 bases, with 8 bases between. The germline CDR1 and CDR2 sequences are MNHEY and SMNVEV (reference sequence). There are 13 residues in the CDR3. DNA for the CDR3: TGTGCCAGCAGTTTGCCAGGGGATTCACCCCTCCACTTT. Residues: CASSLPGDSPLHF.

The chain employs TRBV29-1 and TRBJ2-7, with TRBD2 matching 11 bases. Germline CDR1 and CDR2: SQVTM and ANQGSEA. The CDR3 sequence is 15 residues long. V shed 0 bases, J shed 6 bases, and the junction held 7 bases outside the gene matches. The CDR3 region is CSVEDRRLAGGEQYF. CDR3 nucleotide sequence: TGCAGCGTTGAAGATCGCCGCCTAGCGGGAGGCGAGCAGTACTTC.